Listed below are T cell receptor beta chains from one sample, sequenced in a study of blood T cell repertoires in COVID-19. Here immunoSEQ multiplex PCR was the method, and the copy in TCRdb shows in-frame clones only, minus some. The sample records more than 250,000 clones, 80% to 90% being singletons. The source material was PBMCs or T cells enriched from blood (not recorded which). Receptors were obtained from a man under 40 who had recovered from COVID-19. CDR3s include the opening cysteine and the closing phenylalanine or tryptophan. The D gene is left open where the match is weak. Clone size is given for some rows only: seen once, a few or many times, or a class if the clone is expanded.

j_gene,v_gene,d_gene,len,abundance,CDR3aa,CDR3nt
TRBJ1-3,TRBV4-1,.,16,many,CASSQVPRVVGNTIYF,TGCGCCAGCAGCCAAGTCCCCCGAGTCGTTGGAAACACCATATATTTT
TRBJ2-5,TRBV18,TRBD1,16,once,CASSPQTGAVQETQYF,TGTGCCAGCTCACCACAGACAGGGGCCGTTCAAGAGACCCAGTACTTC
TRBJ1-6,TRBV5-1,.,12,.,CASSPSGSPLHF,TGCGCCAGCAGCCCTTCAGGTTCACCCCTCCACTTT
TRBJ1-2,TRBV29-1,.,11,.,CSVVEGYGYTF,TGCAGCGTTGTTGAGGGCTATGGCTACACCTTC
TRBJ2-1,TRBV20-1,TRBD2,16,few,CSASRTSGGLPGEQFF,TGCAGTGCTAGTCGGACTAGCGGGGGGCTACCCGGTGAGCAGTTCTTC
TRBJ2-1,TRBV5-1,TRBD2,15,.,CASSLKSGGADEQFF,TGCGCCAGCAGCTTGAAGAGCGGGGGGGCGGATGAGCAGTTCTTC
TRBJ1-1,TRBV5-5,TRBD1,15,.,CASSPRTGGDTEAFF,TGTGCCAGCAGCCCCCGGACAGGGGGAGACACTGAAGCTTTCTTT
TRBJ2-1,TRBV7-2,TRBD1,12,.,CASSITGGEEFF,TGTGCCAGCAGCATAACAGGGGGAGAAGAATTCTTC
TRBJ1-5,TRBV19,.,15,.,CASSIDGQGWALLHF,TGTGCCAGTAGTATAGATGGGCAGGGGTGGGCTCTTTTGCATTTT
TRBJ2-3,TRBV27,.,15,.,CASSSRGWDTDTQYF,TGTGCCAGCAGTTCCCGGGGGTGGGACACAGATACGCAGTATTTT
TRBJ2-2,TRBV2,TRBD1,17,.,CASSDVRGLLNTGELFF,TGTGCCAGCAGTGATGTGAGGGGGCTATTGAACACCGGGGAGCTGTTTTTT
TRBJ1-5,TRBV11-1,.,14,.,CASSPGISNQPQHF,TGTGCCAGCAGCCCGGGAATAAGCAATCAGCCCCAGCATTTT
TRBJ1-1,TRBV3-1/TRBV3-2,TRBD1,14,.,CASSPQGANTEAFF,TGTGCCAGCAGCCCACAGGGGGCGAACACTGAAGCTTTCTTT
TRBJ2-2,TRBV6-2/TRBV6-3,.,16,.,CASSSRDRLNTGELFF,TGTGCCAGCAGTTCCAGGGATAGGTTGAACACCGGGGAGCTGTTTTTT
TRBJ2-2,TRBV29-1,.,12,.,CSTEQDTGELFF,TGCAGCACCGAGCAGGACACCGGGGAGCTGTTTTTT
TRBJ2-7,TRBV29-1,.,13,.,CSVYRENTYEQYF,TGCAGCGTTTACAGGGAGAATACCTACGAGCAGTACTTC
TRBJ2-1,TRBV7-2,.,16,.,CASSGGAASSYNEQFF,TGTGCCAGCAGCGGAGGAGCGGCAAGCTCCTACAATGAGCAGTTCTTC